The 24 T cell receptor beta chains listed next were all sequenced from one sample in a study of blood T cells in healthy people across ages. The use of a sample-barcoded 5' primer and a J-beta primer mix characterized a second PCR of about 7 to 12 cycles. TCRdb re-called the 5' RACE reads with MiXCR, one entry per CDR3 protein. The sample records around 1,500,000 distinct CDR3 sequences, 40% to 50% being singletons. Sequencing was carried out using blood. The receptors derive from a young woman in good health.

At least ten counts were recorded for this clonotype. The chain recombines TRBV7-3 with TRBJ2-7; D may be TRBD1 (5 bases). Trimming shortened V by 5 bases and J by 5 bases, and 10 bases separated the two germline ends. Germline V gene lookup returns CDR1 SGHTA and CDR2 FQGTGA. The CDR3 covers 12 residues. CDR3 nucleotide sequence: TGTGCCAGCAGCCCGGACATAAACGAGCAGTACTTC. Encoded protein: CASSPDINEQYF.

The gene calls are TRBV7-9 and TRBJ2-5; TRBD1 matches at 7 bases. CDR3 length equals 13 residues. With 4 bases clipped from V and 11 bases from J, the junction kept 10 bases outside the gene matches. Germline-derived CDR1 and CDR2 are SEHNR and FQNEAQ (reference sequence). The CDR3: CASSYRGLDEQYF. The CDR3 DNA sequence: TGTGCCAGCAGCTACAGGGGTCTTGATGAGCAGTACTTC.

The chain uses TRBV3-1 and TRBJ1-1; D unresolved. The CDR3 spans 13 residues. Germline V gene sequence: CDR1 LGHDT, CDR2 YNNKEL (reference sequence). Trimming removed 4 bases at V and 4 bases at J, with 10 bases between. DNA of the CDR3: TGTGCCAGCAGCCCGACGTCGAGCACTGAAGCTTTCTTT. Translating it yields CASSPTSSTEAFF.

The V call is TRBV5-1, the J call TRBJ1-2; possibly TRBD1 for D (5 bases). The CDR3 has 12 amino acids. Germline CDR1 SGHRS, CDR2 YFSETQ. Trimming cost V 3 bases and J 8 bases, with 11 bases left between them. CDR3 in DNA: TGCGCCAGCAGCTCTCGGGGGGACGGCTACACCTTC. Its protein is CASSSRGDGYTF.

This clonotype came up a few times. The CDR3 spells CASSQDVYGRARDTQYF. The CDR3 region has the DNA TGCGCCAGCAGCCAAGACGTATACGGGAGGGCCCGTGATACGCAGTATTTT. The chain recombines TRBV4-1 with TRBJ2-3, with 8 bases fitting TRBD2. J lost 6 bases, V lost 0 bases, and 11 bases had no gene match. The CDR3 runs 17 residues. Per the germline V gene, CDR1 is MGHRA and CDR2 is YSYEKL.

This chain connects TRBV12-3 or TRBV12-4 to TRBJ2-5; 14 positions agree with TRBD2. The CDR3 is 16 residues long. V trimming: 1 base; J trimming: 13 bases; junction bases outside the gene matches: 11. The CDR3 sequence: CASSLEQGLAGDLRYF. The CDR3 nucleotides are TGTGCCAGCAGTTTAGAACAGGGACTAGCGGGGGACCTCCGGTACTTC.

The chain uses TRBV7-6 and TRBJ2-3; D remains unclear. Germline assignment: CDR1 SGHVS and CDR2 FNYEAQ. The CDR3 has 15 residues. Trimming left V 2 bases short and J 4 bases short, with 13 bases between. Written as DNA, the CDR3 is TGTGCCAGCAGCTTAATCCGAAGTCGAGCAGATACGCAGTATTTT. Protein: CASSLIRSRADTQYF.

The chain is built from TRBV20-1 and TRBJ2-1; 7 nucleotides agree with TRBD2. The V segment lost 4 bases and the J segment 4 bases; nucleotides outside the gene matches: 10. Germline V gene sequence: CDR1 DFQATT, CDR2 SNEGSKA (reference sequence). This CDR3 has 15 amino acids. CDR3 sequence reads: CSATSGPSGYNEQFF. The CDR3 DNA reads TGCAGTGCTACTTCAGGCCCTAGCGGTTACAATGAGCAGTTCTTC.

This clonotype was recorded at least ten times. This sequence joins TRBV15 and TRBJ2-3; D gene ambiguous. CDR1 is LNHNV and CDR2 is YYDKDF in the germline V gene (reference sequence). The CDR3 sequence is 13 residues long. Trimming removed 2 bases from V and 2 bases from J, with 5 bases in between. The CDR3 loop reads CATSRTDTDTQYF. DNA for the CDR3: TGTGCCACCAGCAGAACAGACACAGATACGCAGTATTTT. The full variable domain, with the rest looked up from reference TRBV15 and TRBJ2-3, is DAMVIQNPRYQVTQFGKPVTLSCSQTLNHNVMYWYQQKSSQAPKLLFHYYDKDFNNEADTPDNFQSRRPNTSFCFLDIRSPGLGDTAMYLCATSRTDTDTQYFGPGTRLTVL.

The V and J genes are TRBV2 and TRBJ2-7; 8 bases align to TRBD1. This CDR3 comprises 14 residues. Per the germline V gene, CDR1 is SNHLY and CDR2 is FYNNEI. The V gene end was trimmed by 6 bases and the J gene end by 6 bases; junction bases not matched to a gene: 10. CDR3 sequence: CASSQNGQGGEQYF. The CDR3 region has the DNA TGTGCCAGCAGCCAAAATGGACAGGGCGGCGAGCAGTACTTC.

The genes are TRBV19 and TRBJ1-2; D is possibly TRBD1 (5 bases). The CDR3 loop spans 14 amino acids. V was pared by 1 base and J by 5 bases, with 11 bases between. Germline CDR1 is LNHDA and CDR2 is SQIVND (reference sequence). The CDR3 DNA reads as TGTGCCAGTAGTATAGCCCGGGACGGATATGGCTACACCTTC. It encodes CASSIARDGYGYTF.

This clonotype was observed a handful of times. The chain recombines TRBV10-2 with TRBJ2-5; D assignment may be TRBD1 or TRBD2 (5 bases each). V lost 3 bases, J lost 4 bases, and 15 bases lay in between. CDR3 length: 15 residues. Germline-derived CDR1 and CDR2 are WSHSY and SAAADI. CDR3 DNA: TGCGCCAGCAGTGACAGAACCGGGACGAGAGAGACCCAGTACTTC. Translating gives CASSDRTGTRETQYF.

This chain links TRBV3-1 with TRBJ2-2, with 9 bases that match TRBD1. V lost 4 bases to trimming and J lost 3 bases; unmatched junction nucleotides: 12. Germline V CDR1 and CDR2: LGHDT, YNNKEL (reference sequence). CDR3 size: 18 residues. The CDR3 reads CASSPPYQRQGDTGELFF. Written as DNA, the CDR3 is TGTGCCAGCAGCCCCCCTTACCAGCGACAGGGGGACACCGGGGAGCTGTTTTTT.

This chain uses TRBV6-1 with TRBJ1-2; D perhaps matches TRBD1 (6 bases). The CDR3 runs to 15 residues. The V and J ends lost 1 base and 1 base respectively, with 10 bases between them. The germline CDR1 and CDR2 sequences are MNHNS and SASEGT. The CDR3 DNA is TGTGCCAGCAGTGAAGGGACAGCATTTAACTATGGCTACACCTTC. This gives the protein CASSEGTAFNYGYTF.

This clonotype came up many times. The V and J genes are TRBV5-1 and TRBJ2-7; D is perhaps TRBD1 (5 bases). The germline V and J ends were trimmed by 3 bases and 5 bases, with 12 bases remaining between them. Germline V gene data show CDR1 as SGHRS and CDR2 as YFSETQ. CDR3 length equals 13 residues. The CDR3 spells CASSSRGRDEQYF. CDR3 coding DNA: TGCGCCAGCAGCTCAAGGGGTAGGGACGAGCAGTACTTC.

This clonotype came up a few times. Here the CDR3 reads CASSHRTGVGDSPLHF. Here the CDR3 DNA reads TGTGCCAGCAGCCACCGGACAGGGGTTGGCGATTCACCCCTCCACTTT. This chain uses TRBV6-5 with TRBJ1-6, with 9 bases matching TRBD1. Trimming took 6 bases from V and 8 from J; bases not matched to a gene: 11. The CDR3 consists of 16 residues. Germline lookup yields CDR1 MNHEY and CDR2 SVGAGI.

This chain connects TRBV6-5 to TRBJ2-5, with 7 nucleotides matching TRBD1. Germline assignment: CDR1 MNHEY and CDR2 SVGAGI. The CDR3 has 13 residues. V shed 6 bases and J 4 bases; nucleotides not matched to a gene: 5. Here the CDR3 reads CASRIGGGETQYF. In DNA form, the CDR3 reads TGTGCCAGCAGGATAGGGGGCGGAGAGACCCAGTACTTC.

The genes are TRBV12-3 or TRBV12-4 and TRBJ1-1; a possible D gene is TRBD1 (5 bases). CDR3 size: 13 residues. V was clipped by 5 bases and J by 6 bases, with 13 bases between them. DNA of the CDR3: TGTGCCAGCAGTGTATCCAGCAGGGCTGAAGCTTTCTTT. It translates to CASSVSSRAEAFF.

This clonotype was observed a single time. The rearrangement joins TRBV18 to TRBJ2-2; no clear D. The CDR3 contains 14 residues. With 6 bases removed from V and 1 base from J, the gap between germline ends came to 9 bases. Per the germline V gene, CDR1 is KGHSH and CDR2 is LQKENI. The CDR3 nucleotides are TGTGCCAGCTCTCCCGACCAGAACACCGGGGAGCTGTTTTTT. Its translation: CASSPDQNTGELFF.

This chain connects TRBV29-1 to TRBJ1-1, with D perhaps TRBD1 (5 bases). The CDR3 extends over 14 amino acids. Trimming cost V 3 bases and J 4 bases, with 15 bases left between them. Germline V gene sequence: CDR1 SQVTM, CDR2 ANQGSEA. Here the CDR3 DNA reads TGCAGCGTTGAGGGACGGACCGGGAGCACTGAAGCTTTCTTT. Translating gives CSVEGRTGSTEAFF.

This clonotype was counted a few times. This chain joins TRBV12-3 or TRBV12-4 and TRBJ1-4; D perhaps matches TRBD1 (6 bases). V lost 3 bases, J lost 8 bases, and 10 bases lay in between. The CDR3 runs 13 residues. As DNA, the CDR3 is TGTGCCAGCAGTTTGGCCCAGGGGGAAAAACTGTTTTTT. Translation: CASSLAQGEKLFF.

This chain links TRBV6-1 with TRBJ2-1; TRBD2 matches at 11 bases. Germline V lookup: CDR1 MNHNS, CDR2 SASEGT. This CDR3 contains 15 residues. V trimming: 0 bases; J trimming: 5 bases; junction bases outside the gene matches: 0. CDR3 nucleotide sequence: TGTGCCAGCAGTGAAGCGACTAGCGGGAACAATGAGCAGTTCTTC. Translation gives CASSEATSGNNEQFF.

The chain links TRBV7-9 to TRBJ1-1; D not resolved. V lost 4 bases and J lost 1, with 10 bases in between. The CDR3 length is 14 residues. The germline CDR1 and CDR2 sequences are SEHNR and FQNEAQ (reference sequence). The DNA for the CDR3 is TGTGCCAGCAGCTCCCAGAGTGGGAACACTGAAGCTTTCTTT. This translates into CASSSQSGNTEAFF. Looking up the rest from reference TRBV7-9 and TRBJ1-1 gives the full variable domain: DTGVSQNPRHKITKRGQNVTFRCDPISEHNRLYWYRQTLGQGPEFLTYFQNEAQLEKSRLLSDRFSAERPKGSFSTLEIQRTEQGDSAMYLCASSSQSGNTEAFFGQGTRLTVV.

This chain joins TRBV6-2 or TRBV6-3 and TRBJ1-4; 10 positions match TRBD1. CDR3 length: 14 amino acids. V dropped 6 bases and J dropped 8; count of bases not matched to a gene: 6. Looked up from germline, CDR1 is MNHEY and CDR2 is SVGEGT. The CDR3 protein is CASRAGTGEEKLFF. The CDR3 DNA sequence: TGTGCCAGCAGGGCCGGGACAGGGGAGGAAAAACTGTTTTTT.